A single sample is the source of the 9 T cell receptor beta chains below, sequenced in a study of brain T cells in children with intractable seizures. Sequenced by immunoSEQ multiplex PCR; TCRdb stores in-frame clones only, minus some. The sample has approximately 330,000 clones; approximately 93% are singletons. The time point is: blood from clinic visit 5 months post-surgery; TSC patient then seizure free. The sequencing here drew on peripheral blood, taken 5 to 6 months after surgery. These TCRs come from a boy in the first two years of life with tuberous sclerosis and intractable seizures.

The chain recombines TRBV4-1 with TRBJ1-3, with D unresolved. The CDR3 has 13 residues. The V end was cut by 0 bases, the J end by 4 bases, with 4 bases between. The germline V gene has CDR1 MGHRA and CDR2 YSYEKL. CDR3 loop: CASSQDTGNTIYF. The CDR3 DNA reads TGCGCCAGCAGCCAAGATACGGGAAACACCATATATTTT.

The genes are TRBV11-3 and TRBJ2-7; 13 bases are shared with TRBD2. The CDR3 covers 18 residues. CDR1 and CDR2 (germline): SGHNT, YENEEA. Losses at the gene ends were 4 bases for V and 2 bases for J; bases not matched to a gene: 11. CDR3 sequence reads: CASSSGLAGDSPTYEQYF. DNA for the CDR3: TGTGCCAGCAGCTCCGGACTAGCGGGAGACTCGCCGACCTACGAGCAGTACTTC.

The V call is TRBV7-9, the J call TRBJ2-1; D may be TRBD2 (6 bases). This CDR3 has 16 residues. V gave up 1 base and J gave up 10 bases, with 20 bases separating them. Germline-derived CDR1 and CDR2 are SEHNR and FQNEAQ (reference sequence). CDR3 protein: CASSLGFSGLPMEQFF. The CDR3 DNA sequence: TGTGCCAGCAGCTTAGGTTTTTCGGGACTCCCTATGGAGCAGTTCTTC.

As to this clone: The sample contains more than one DNA sequence encoding this CDR3. This chain connects TRBV9 to TRBJ2-1; 8 bases match TRBD2. The germline CDR1 and CDR2 sequences are SGDLS and YYNGEE. With V trimmed by 0 bases and J by 0 bases, 2 bases remained unmatched. The CDR3 loop spans 16 amino acids. As DNA, the CDR3 is TGTGCCAGCAGCGTAGTAGCGGGGAGCTCCTACAATGAGCAGTTCTTC. This sequence encodes CASSVVAGSSYNEQFF.

Comment on this clone: Other DNA sequences within the sample encode an identical CDR3. The chain is built from TRBV7-9 and TRBJ1-6; D is unresolved. Trimming took 1 base from V and 8 from J, leaving 3 bases between them. The CDR3 spans 12 residues. Germline CDR1 SEHNR, CDR2 FQNEAQ (reference sequence). CDR3 DNA: TGTGCCAGCAGCTTAGGAGATTCACCCCTCCACTTT. Translating it yields CASSLGDSPLHF.

The chain uses TRBV7-8 and TRBJ2-7; D not certain. Trimming stripped 0 bases from V and 0 bases from J, with 9 bases between. This CDR3 has 15 amino acids. CDR1 SGHVS and CDR2 FQNEAQ come from the germline V gene. The CDR3 here is CASSLAASSSYEQYF. In nucleotides, the CDR3 is TGTGCCAGCAGCTTAGCCGCCAGTAGCTCCTACGAGCAGTACTTC.

V and J are TRBV5-1 and TRBJ1-5; no clear D. Germline CDR1 is SGHRS and CDR2 is YFSETQ. The length of the CDR3 is 14 residues. Trimming left V 0 bases short and J 2 bases short, with 6 bases between. The CDR3 region has the DNA TGCGCCAGCAGCTTGGATTTGGGCAATCAGCCCCAGCATTTT. It codes for CASSLDLGNQPQHF.

The rearrangement uses TRBV5-1 and TRBJ1-1; the D is unclear. Germline V CDR1 and CDR2: SGHRS, YFSETQ. The V end lost 2 bases, the J end lost 9 bases, and 20 bases lay between the germline ends. The CDR3 is made up of 15 amino acids. CDR3 region: CASSFTTERSAQAFF. Here the CDR3 DNA reads TGCGCCAGCAGCTTTACGACCGAACGGTCAGCACAAGCTTTCTTT. Combining the CDR3 with reference TRBV5-1 and TRBJ1-1 gives the whole variable domain KAGVTQTPRYLIKTRGQQVTLSCSPISGHRSVSWYQQTPGQGLQFLFEYFSETQRNKGNFPGRFSGRQFSNSRSEMNVSTLELGDSALYLCASSFTTERSAQAFFGQGTRLTVV.

In this sample, this clone turned up once. The J gene is TRBJ2-2, the V gene TRBV2; no definite D call. CDR3 length: 13 amino acids. V dropped 5 bases and J dropped 8 bases, with 12 bases sitting between them. The germline gives CDR1 SNHLY, CDR2 FYNNEI. Here the CDR3 reads CASSLGRVGELFF. CDR3 DNA sequence: TGTGCCAGCAGTCTCGGGCGCGTAGGGGAGCTGTTTTTT.